The table lists the clone carrying this T cell receptor (beta chain) with many counts. The antigen remains undetermined. TCR beta CDR3 regions were amplified from RNA. With the HTBI primer set, the TCR CDR3 went through a first round of RT-PCR. TCRdb analysed the multiplex PCR reads with MiXCR anew, one entry per CDR3 protein. The data hold about 200,000 distinct CDR3 sequences, with about 17% observed a single time. The CDR3 is 13 amino acids. The ends were cut back, 6 bases at V and 2 bases at J, with 10 bases in the middle. Germline V CDR1 and CDR2: MDHEN, SYDVKM. Graves' hyperthyroidism is called stable when ophthalmopathy does not progress within 18 months. These data belong to a study of T cells in Graves' hyperthyroidism and ophthalmopathy. Findings of the study overall: Appearing also in blood were most of the thyroid clonotypes expanded above 0.001.

The material sequenced was blood. The chain has TRBV28 and TRBJ1-2; no clear D gene. This TCR was sampled from a woman between 45 and 65 years old with Graves' hyperthyroidism. The chain's CDR3 is CASRINSNYGYTF. CDR3 in DNA: TGTGCCAGCAGGATTAACAGCAACTATGGCTACACCTTC.